Included here is one T cell receptor (beta chain) sequence, with context. Its antigen remains unknown. Using RNA transcripts as the source, TCR beta CDR3 regions were amplified. A first-round RT-PCR of the TCR CDR3 used the HTBI primer set. TCRdb re-derived calls from the multiplex PCR reads in MiXCR, one entry per CDR3 protein. The sample records approximately 400,000 distinct CDR3 sequences, around a sixth being singletons. The sample comes from a study of T cells in Graves' hyperthyroidism and ophthalmopathy. This CDR3 is 15 amino acids long. Trimming cost V 2 bases and J 8 bases, with 16 bases left between them. Per the germline V gene, CDR1 is MGHRA and CDR2 is YSYEKL. Inclusion characteristics of ophthalmopathy patients comprised a Clinical Activity Score of at least 3, a NOSPECS grade of at least 4, and duration under 3 months. Study-wide results and limits: Researchers report that a 13 V-J model separated ophthalmopathy from stable hyperthyroidism. Before onset, ophthalmopathy was predicted by the model a median around 6 months earlier.

This clonotype originated in a man younger than 35 with Graves' ophthalmopathy. The chain joins TRBV4-1 to TRBJ2-1, with D possibly matching TRBD1 (5 bases). Material: blood. The CDR3 region has the DNA TGCGCCAGCAGCCAAACTACTCAGGGTGGGTATGAGCAGTTCTTC. It yields the protein CASSQTTQGGYEQFF.